This T cell receptor beta chain appears in the sequencing data of a study of cytomegalovirus exposure and HLA in healthy donors. Points from the study as a whole: Cytomegalovirus association was assigned to over 150 TCR beta chains.

There are a few counts of this clone. What it binds is not known. The PCR ran on 60 Vbeta and 13 Jbeta primers. The method was immunoSEQ multiplex PCR; TCRdb's version includes in-frame clones alone and lacks a portion of them. The sample comprises 200,000 to 300,000 clones, about 80% of which are singletons, and around 5.7% rests with the top ten. V shed 7 bases and J 9 bases; nucleotides not matched to a gene: 19. Germline CDR1 and CDR2: MNHNY and SVGAGI (reference sequence). The CDR3 spans 16 residues. This chain connects TRBV6-6 to TRBJ2-7, with 9 nucleotides matching TRBD1. The sequence was collected from a woman between 35 and 50 years old in good health and CMV-seropositive. The specimen was PBMCs. CDR3 in amino acids: CASKIGPGQGMVGQYF. The CDR3 bases are TGTGCCAGCAAAATTGGGCCGGGACAGGGAATGGTAGGGCAGTACTTC.